This TCR beta chain was sequenced for a study of blood T cell dynamics during melanoma immunotherapy. The study's findings and limits: Disease-control patients' PBMC repertoires became either more clonal or more diverse at W3. Whether repertoire-driving clones were melanoma-specific could not be determined.

Noted time point: pre-treatment baseline. Apart from two fast progressors, RECIST 1.1 response was judged 12 weeks post-infusion. The CDR3 loop spans 13 amino acids. V was pared by 9 bases and J by 1 base, with 13 bases between. Per germline, CDR1 SGHTA and CDR2 FQGNSA. Every bulk PBMC sample received the same 350 ng of DNA. Profiled with immunoSEQ multiplex PCR; TCRdb holds only in-frame clones, not every one. Found here are nearly 25,000 clones, roughly 87% of them singletons; the top ten hold about 4.9%. In regard to this clone: What it recognizes is unknown.

The chain uses TRBV7-2 and TRBJ2-7, with D maybe TRBD2 (5 bases). The receptor comes from a human donor with melanoma. Sequencing was performed on blood, taken from a patient treated with checkpoint blockade. In DNA, the CDR3 is TGTGCCAGTAGGAGCGGAAATTCCTACGAGCAGTACTTC. This sequence encodes CASRSGNSYEQYF.